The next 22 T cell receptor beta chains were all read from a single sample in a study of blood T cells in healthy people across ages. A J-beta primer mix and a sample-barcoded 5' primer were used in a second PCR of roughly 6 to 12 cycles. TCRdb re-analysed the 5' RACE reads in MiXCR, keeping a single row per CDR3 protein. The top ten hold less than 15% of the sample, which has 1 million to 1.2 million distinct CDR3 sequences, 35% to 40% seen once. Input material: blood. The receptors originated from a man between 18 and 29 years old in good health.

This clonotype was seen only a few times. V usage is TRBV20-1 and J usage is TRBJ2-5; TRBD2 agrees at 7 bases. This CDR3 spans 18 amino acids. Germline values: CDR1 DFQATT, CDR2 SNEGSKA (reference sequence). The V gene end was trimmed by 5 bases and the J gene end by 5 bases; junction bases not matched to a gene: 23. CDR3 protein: CSASPSFSGLVGLETQYF. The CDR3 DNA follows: TGCAGTGCTTCCCCTTCGTTTAGTGGACTAGTAGGGTTGGAGACCCAGTACTTC.

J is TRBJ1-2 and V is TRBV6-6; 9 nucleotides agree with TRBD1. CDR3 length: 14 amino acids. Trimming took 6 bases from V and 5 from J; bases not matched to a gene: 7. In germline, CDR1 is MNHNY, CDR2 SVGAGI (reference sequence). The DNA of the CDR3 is TGTGCCAGCAGCTACCAGGACAGGGGTTATGGCTACACCTTC. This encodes CASSYQDRGYGYTF.

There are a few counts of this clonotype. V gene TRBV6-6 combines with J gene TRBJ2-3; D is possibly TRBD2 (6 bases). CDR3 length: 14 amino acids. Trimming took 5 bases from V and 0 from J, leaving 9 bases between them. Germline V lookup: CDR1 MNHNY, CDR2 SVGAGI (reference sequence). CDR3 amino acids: CASSGGISTDTQYF. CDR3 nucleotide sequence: TGTGCCAGCAGTGGGGGGATAAGCACAGATACGCAGTATTTT.

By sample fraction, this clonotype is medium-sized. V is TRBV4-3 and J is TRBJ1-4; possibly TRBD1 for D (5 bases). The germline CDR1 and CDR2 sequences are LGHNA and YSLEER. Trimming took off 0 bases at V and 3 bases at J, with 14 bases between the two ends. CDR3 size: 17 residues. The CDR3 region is CASSQDWDASANEKLFF. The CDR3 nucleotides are TGCGCCAGCAGCCAAGACTGGGACGCGTCCGCTAATGAAAAACTGTTTTTT.

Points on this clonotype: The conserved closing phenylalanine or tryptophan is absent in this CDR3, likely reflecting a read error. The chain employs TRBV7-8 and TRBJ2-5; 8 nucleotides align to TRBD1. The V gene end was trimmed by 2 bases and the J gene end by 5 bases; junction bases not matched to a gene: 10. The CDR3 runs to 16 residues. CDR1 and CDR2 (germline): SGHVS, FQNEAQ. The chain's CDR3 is CASSLQARGRLETQYI. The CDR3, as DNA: TGTGCCAGCAGCTTACAGGCCAGGGGGCGTTTGGAGACCCAGTACATC.

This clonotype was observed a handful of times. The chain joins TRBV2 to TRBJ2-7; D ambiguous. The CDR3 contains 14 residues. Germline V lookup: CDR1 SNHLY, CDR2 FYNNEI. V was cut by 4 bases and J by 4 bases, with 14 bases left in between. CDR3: CASSVETVHYEQYF. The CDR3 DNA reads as TGTGCCAGCAGTGTGGAAACAGTACATTACGAGCAGTACTTC.

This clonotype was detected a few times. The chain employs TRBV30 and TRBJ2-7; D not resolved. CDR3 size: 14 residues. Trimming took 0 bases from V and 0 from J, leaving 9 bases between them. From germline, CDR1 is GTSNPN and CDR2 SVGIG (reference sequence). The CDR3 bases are TGTGCCTGGAGTGTACGTAGGAGCTCCTACGAGCAGTACTTC. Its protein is CAWSVRRSSYEQYF.

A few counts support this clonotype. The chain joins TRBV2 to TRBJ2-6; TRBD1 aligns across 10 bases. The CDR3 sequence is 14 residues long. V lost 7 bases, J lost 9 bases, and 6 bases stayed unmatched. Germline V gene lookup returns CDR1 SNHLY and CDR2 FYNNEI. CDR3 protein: CASKGQGILNVLTF. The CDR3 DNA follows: TGTGCCAGCAAGGGACAGGGGATACTCAACGTCCTGACTTTC. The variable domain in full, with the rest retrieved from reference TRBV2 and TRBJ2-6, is EPEVTQTPSHQVTQMGQEVILRCVPISNHLYFYWYRQILGQKVEFLVSFYNNEISEKSEIFDDQFSVERPDGSNFTLKIRSTKLEDSAMYFCASKGQGILNVLTFGAGSRLTVL.

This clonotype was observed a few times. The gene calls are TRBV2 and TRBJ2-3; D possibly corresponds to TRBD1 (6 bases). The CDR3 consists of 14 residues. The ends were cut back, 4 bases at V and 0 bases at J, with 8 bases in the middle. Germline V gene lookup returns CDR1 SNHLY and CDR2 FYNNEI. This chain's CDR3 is CASSVGASTDTQYF. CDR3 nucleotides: TGTGCCAGCAGTGTGGGGGCTAGCACAGATACGCAGTATTTT. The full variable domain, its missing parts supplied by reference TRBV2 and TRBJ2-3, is EPEVTQTPSHQVTQMGQEVILRCVPISNHLYFYWYRQILGQKVEFLVSFYNNEISEKSEIFDDQFSVERPDGSNFTLKIRSTKLEDSAMYFCASSVGASTDTQYFGPGTRLTVL.

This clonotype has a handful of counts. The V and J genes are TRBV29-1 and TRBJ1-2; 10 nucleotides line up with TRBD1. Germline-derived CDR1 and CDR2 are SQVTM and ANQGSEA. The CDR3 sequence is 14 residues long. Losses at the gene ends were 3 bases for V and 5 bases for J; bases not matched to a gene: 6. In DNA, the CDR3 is TGCAGCGTTGAGCAGTCGGGACAGGGGTATGGCTACACCTTC. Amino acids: CSVEQSGQGYGYTF.

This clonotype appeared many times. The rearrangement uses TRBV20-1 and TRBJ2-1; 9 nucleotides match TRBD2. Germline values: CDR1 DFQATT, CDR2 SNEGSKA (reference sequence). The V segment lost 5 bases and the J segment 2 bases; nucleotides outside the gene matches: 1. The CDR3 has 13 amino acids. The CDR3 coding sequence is TGCAGTGCTGTAGCGGGGGCCTACAATGAGCAGTTCTTC. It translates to CSAVAGAYNEQFF.

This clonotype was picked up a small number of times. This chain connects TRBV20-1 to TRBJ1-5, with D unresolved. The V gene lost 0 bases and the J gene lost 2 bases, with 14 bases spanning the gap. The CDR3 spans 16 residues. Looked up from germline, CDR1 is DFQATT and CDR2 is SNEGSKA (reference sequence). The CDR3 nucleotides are TGCAGTGCTAGAGATTTGGAGAGAGGTCGCAATCAGCCCCAGCATTTT. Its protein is CSARDLERGRNQPQHF.

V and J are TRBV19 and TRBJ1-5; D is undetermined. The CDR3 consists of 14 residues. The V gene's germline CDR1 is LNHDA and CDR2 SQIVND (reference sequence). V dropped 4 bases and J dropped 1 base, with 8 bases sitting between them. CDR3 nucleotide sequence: TGTGCCAGTAGTAAGTACACGAGCAATCAGCCCCAGCATTTT. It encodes CASSKYTSNQPQHF.

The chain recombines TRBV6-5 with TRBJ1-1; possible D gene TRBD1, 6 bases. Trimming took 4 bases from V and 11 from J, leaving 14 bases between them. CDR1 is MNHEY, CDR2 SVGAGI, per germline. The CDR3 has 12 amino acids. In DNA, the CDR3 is TGTGCCAGCAGTTCCCCCGGGACAATCGCTTTCTTT. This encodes CASSSPGTIAFF.

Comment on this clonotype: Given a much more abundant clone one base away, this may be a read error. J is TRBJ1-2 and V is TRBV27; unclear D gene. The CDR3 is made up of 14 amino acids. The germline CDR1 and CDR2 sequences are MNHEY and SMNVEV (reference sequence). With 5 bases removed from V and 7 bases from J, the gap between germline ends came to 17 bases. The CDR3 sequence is CASSVGLPGTGYTF. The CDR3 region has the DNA TGTGCCAGCAGTGTGGGCCTCCCTGGCACTGGCTACACCTTC.

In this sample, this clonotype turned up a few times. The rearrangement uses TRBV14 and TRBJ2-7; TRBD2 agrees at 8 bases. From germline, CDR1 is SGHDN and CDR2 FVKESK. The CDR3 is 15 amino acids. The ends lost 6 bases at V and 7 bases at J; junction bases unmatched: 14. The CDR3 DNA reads TGTGCCAGCAGGTCAACTAGCGGTTCCTACAATGAGCAGTACTTC. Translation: CASRSTSGSYNEQYF.

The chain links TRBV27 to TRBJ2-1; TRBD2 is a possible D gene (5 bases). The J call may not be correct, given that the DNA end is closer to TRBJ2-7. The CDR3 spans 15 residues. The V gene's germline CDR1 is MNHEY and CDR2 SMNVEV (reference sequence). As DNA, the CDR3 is TGTGCCAGCAGCGAGGACTCCTTATCCTACAATGAGCAGTACTTC. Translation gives CASSEDSLSYNEQYF.

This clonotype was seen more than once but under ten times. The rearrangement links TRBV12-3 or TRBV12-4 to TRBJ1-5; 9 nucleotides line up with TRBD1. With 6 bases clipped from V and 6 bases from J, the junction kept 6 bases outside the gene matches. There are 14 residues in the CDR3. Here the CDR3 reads CASRGTGLGQPQHF. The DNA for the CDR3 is TGTGCCAGCAGAGGGACAGGGTTAGGTCAGCCCCAGCATTTT.

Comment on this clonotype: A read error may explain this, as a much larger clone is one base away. In nucleotides, the CDR3 is TGCAGCGTTGAAGACGCGGGACGGTTTTTCGGTGAGCAGTTCTTC. Its translation is CSVEDAGRFFGEQFF. The chain recombines TRBV29-1 with TRBJ2-1, with a tentative D call TRBD2 (6 bases). The CDR3 loop spans 15 amino acids. The germline V gene has CDR1 SQVTM and CDR2 ANQGSEA. The germline V and J ends were trimmed by 0 bases and 9 bases, with 18 bases remaining between them.

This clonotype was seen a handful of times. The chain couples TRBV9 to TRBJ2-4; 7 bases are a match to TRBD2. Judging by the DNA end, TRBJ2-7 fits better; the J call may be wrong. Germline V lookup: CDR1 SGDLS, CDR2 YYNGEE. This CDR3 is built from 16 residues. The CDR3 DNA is TGTGCCAGCAGCGTAGATCGGGGAGGGGAATTAAGCGAGCAGTACTTC. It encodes CASSVDRGGELSEQYF.

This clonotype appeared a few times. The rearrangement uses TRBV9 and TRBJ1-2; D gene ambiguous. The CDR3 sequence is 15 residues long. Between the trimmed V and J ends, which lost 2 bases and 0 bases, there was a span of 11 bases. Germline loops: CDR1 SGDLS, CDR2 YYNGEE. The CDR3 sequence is CASSVSGNPNYGYTF. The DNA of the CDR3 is TGTGCCAGCAGCGTCTCCGGGAACCCTAACTATGGCTACACCTTC.

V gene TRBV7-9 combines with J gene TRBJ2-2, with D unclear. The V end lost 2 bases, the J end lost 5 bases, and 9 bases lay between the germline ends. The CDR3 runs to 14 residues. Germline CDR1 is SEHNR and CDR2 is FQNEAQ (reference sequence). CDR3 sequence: CASSLPAATGELFF. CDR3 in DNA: TGTGCCAGCAGCTTACCAGCCGCAACCGGGGAGCTGTTTTTT.